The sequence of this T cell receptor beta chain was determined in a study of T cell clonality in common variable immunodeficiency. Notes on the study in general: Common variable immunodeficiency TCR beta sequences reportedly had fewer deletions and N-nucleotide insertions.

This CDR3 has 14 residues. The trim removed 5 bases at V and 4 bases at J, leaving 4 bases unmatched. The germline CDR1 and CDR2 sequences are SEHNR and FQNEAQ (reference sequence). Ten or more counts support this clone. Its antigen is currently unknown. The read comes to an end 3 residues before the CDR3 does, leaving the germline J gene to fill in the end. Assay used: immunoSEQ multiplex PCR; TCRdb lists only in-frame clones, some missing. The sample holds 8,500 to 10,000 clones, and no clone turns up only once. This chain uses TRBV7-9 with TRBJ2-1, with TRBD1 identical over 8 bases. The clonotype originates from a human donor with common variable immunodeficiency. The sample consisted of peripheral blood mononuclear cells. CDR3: CASSERTGYNEQFF. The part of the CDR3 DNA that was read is TGTGCCAGCAGCGAAAGGACAGGGTACAATGAG.